This T cell receptor beta chain originates from a study of cytomegalovirus exposure and HLA in healthy donors. Study at large: From some 180 million T cells, an earlier analysis saw approximately 110 million unique TCR beta sequences.

Healthy bone marrow donors supplied every sample. A few counts support this clone. The antigen is not known. This CDR3 contains 11 residues. With 8 bases removed from V and 5 bases from J, the gap between germline ends came to 9 bases. Broader study findings: In a later analysis, donors in an Asian-associated ancestry cluster reportedly had fewer N-insertions in productive TCRs than the cohort mean.

It was with 60 Vbeta and 13 Jbeta primers that the PCR ran. Generated by immunoSEQ multiplex PCR, the TCRdb table keeps only in-frame clones and is missing some. The data contain more than 95,000 clones, approximately 11% of them singletons. The sequenced sample was PBMCs. The receptor was derived from a man aged 35 to 55 in good health and CMV-seropositive. The V call is TRBV23-1, the J call TRBJ2-5; tentatively, D is TRBD1 (5 bases). TRBV23-1 is filed as an ORF, its function uncertain. For the CDR3, the DNA is TGCGCCAGCGCAGGGTGGGAGACCCAGTACTTC. Its protein product is CASAGWETQYF.